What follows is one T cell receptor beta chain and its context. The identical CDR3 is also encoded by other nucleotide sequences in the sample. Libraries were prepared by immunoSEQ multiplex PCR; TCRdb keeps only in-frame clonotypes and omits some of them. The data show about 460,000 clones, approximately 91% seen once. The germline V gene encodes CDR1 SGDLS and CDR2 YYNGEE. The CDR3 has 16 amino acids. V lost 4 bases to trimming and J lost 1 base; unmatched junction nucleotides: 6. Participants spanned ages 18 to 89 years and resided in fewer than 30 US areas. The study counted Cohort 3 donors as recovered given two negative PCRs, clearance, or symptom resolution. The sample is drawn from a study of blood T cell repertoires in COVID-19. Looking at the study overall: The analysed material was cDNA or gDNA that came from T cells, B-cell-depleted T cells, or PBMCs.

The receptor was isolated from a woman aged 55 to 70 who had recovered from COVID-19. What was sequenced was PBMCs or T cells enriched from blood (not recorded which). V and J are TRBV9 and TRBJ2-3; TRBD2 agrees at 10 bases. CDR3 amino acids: CASSKRGGRGTDTQYF. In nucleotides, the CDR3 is TGTGCCAGCAGCAAGCGGGGGGGTCGGGGCACAGATACGCAGTATTTT.